These 17 T cell receptor beta chains were all obtained from the same sample, sequenced in a study of response to subunit inactivated influenza vaccine. One entry per CDR3 protein, called by TCRdb with MiXCR from the RT-PCR reads. The data contain about 480,000 distinct CDR3 sequences, about 25% of them singletons. The sequencing here drew on CD4+ T cells sorted from PBMCs, taken approximately 5 days after vaccination. The receptors derive from a man aged 50 to 60 who received an inactivated influenza vaccine.

This clonotype was seen a single time. The chain joins TRBV7-2 to TRBJ2-1; D not certain. Germline values: CDR1 SGHTA, CDR2 FQGNSA. This CDR3 has 14 amino acids. Trimming removed 5 bases from V and 5 bases from J, with 13 bases in between. The CDR3 loop reads CASSGRARNNEQFF. The CDR3 DNA is TGTGCCAGCAGCGGACGGGCCCGAAACAATGAGCAGTTCTTC.

A few counts support this clonotype. V gene TRBV5-5 combines with J gene TRBJ2-5; D gene ambiguous. Per germline, CDR1 SGHKS and CDR2 YYEKEE (reference sequence). Trimming took 3 bases from V and 5 from J, leaving 14 bases between them. This CDR3 region has 14 residues. CDR3 amino acids: CASSSQIGRETQYF. The CDR3 region has the DNA TGTGCCAGCAGCTCTCAGATCGGCCGGGAGACCCAGTACTTC.

This clonotype was recorded a few times. The chain has TRBV7-2 and TRBJ1-1, with 7 bases that match TRBD1. V dropped 5 bases and J dropped 1; count of bases not matched to a gene: 7. CDR1 and CDR2 (germline): SGHTA, FQGNSA. The length of the CDR3 is 15 residues. CDR3 coding DNA: TGTGCCAGCAGCCCAGGGGGGACTCAGAACACTGAAGCTTTCTTT. Translated, it gives CASSPGGTQNTEAFF.

This clonotype has more than one count but fewer than ten. The chain uses TRBV12-3 or TRBV12-4 and TRBJ2-3; tentatively, D is TRBD1 or TRBD2 (5 bases each). V was pared by 8 bases and J by 1 base, with 19 bases between. CDR3 length: 16 amino acids. CDR3 amino acids: CASGELGTYRTDTQYF. Written as DNA, the CDR3 is TGTGCCAGCGGGGAACTCGGGACGTATCGCACAGATACGCAGTATTTT.

This chain links TRBV5-4 with TRBJ1-6, with a weak D call TRBD1 (5 bases). Trimming shortened V by 4 bases and J by 10 bases, and 15 bases separated the two germline ends. This CDR3 region has 14 residues. Germline values: CDR1 SGHNT, CDR2 YYREEE (reference sequence). The CDR3 DNA sequence: TGTGCCAGCAGCCGGGACTCCCTGGAGTCACCCCTCCACTTT. This codes for CASSRDSLESPLHF.

This chain joins TRBV30 and TRBJ2-7; D uncertain. V gave up 0 bases and J gave up 5 bases, with 14 bases separating them. There are 14 residues in the CDR3. Germline assignment: CDR1 GTSNPN and CDR2 SVGIG (reference sequence). The CDR3 is CAWSVSSIVHEQYF. Here the CDR3 DNA reads TGTGCCTGGAGTGTATCCTCCATAGTCCACGAGCAGTACTTC.

This clonotype was seen many times. The junction and the germline gene differ at one end; a read error may be behind it. J is TRBJ2-2 and V is TRBV7-2; 8 nucleotides align to TRBD1. The length of the CDR3 is 14 residues. Germline CDR1 and CDR2: SGHTA and FQGNSA. This CDR3 is CASSLDRDTGELFF. CDR3 DNA: TGCGCCAGCAGCTTGGACAGGGACACCGGGGAGCTGTTTTTT.

This clonotype appeared a few times. The chain couples TRBV7-2 to TRBJ2-1; TRBD1 agrees at 7 bases. The V gene end was trimmed by 5 bases and the J gene end by 6 bases; junction bases not matched to a gene: 13. CDR1 is SGHTA and CDR2 is FQGNSA in the germline V gene. The CDR3 consists of 16 residues. As DNA, the CDR3 is TGTGCCAGCAGCCCGCAAGGGGGCTTGACTGCCAATGAGCAGTTCTTC. This codes for CASSPQGGLTANEQFF.

This clonotype was counted only a few times. This chain links TRBV6-2 or TRBV6-3 with TRBJ2-7; no clear D. V was shortened by 6 bases and J by 2 bases, with 11 bases between the two germline ends. Germline CDR1 and CDR2: MNHEY and SVGEGT. CDR3 length equals 13 residues. Here the CDR3 DNA reads TGTGCCAGCAGGTCAGTCGGGCCCTACGAGCAGTACTTC. It codes for CASRSVGPYEQYF.

This clonotype was detected a few times. A junction end diverges from the germline sequence, so it may reflect a read error. The rearrangement links TRBV15 to TRBJ2-1, with D perhaps TRBD1 (5 bases). The CDR3 spans 14 residues. The V gene's germline CDR1 is LNHNV and CDR2 YYDKDF (reference sequence). The chain's CDR3 is CATGRVSSYNEQFF. CDR3 bases: TGTGCCACCGGCAGGGTGAGCTCCTACAATGAGCAGTTCTTC.

This clonotype was recorded at least ten times. The rearrangement joins TRBV4-2 to TRBJ1-6; D gene unclear. CDR1 LGHNA and CDR2 YNFKEQ come from the germline V gene. The V end lost 1 base, the J end lost 6 bases, and 13 bases lay between the germline ends. The CDR3 is made up of 16 amino acids. The CDR3 is CASSQAATAINSPLHF. The CDR3 DNA sequence: TGTGCCAGCAGCCAAGCTGCTACAGCGATTAATTCACCCCTCCACTTT.

The CDR3 loop is CASSRQGRRNEQYF. The DNA of the CDR3 is TGTGCCAGCAGCCGACAGGGGCGACGGAACGAGCAGTACTTC. The chain links TRBV5-4 to TRBJ2-7; 8 positions agree with TRBD1. The CDR3 contains 14 residues. The germline V gene encodes CDR1 SGHNT and CDR2 YYREEE (reference sequence). The trim removed 4 bases at V and 5 bases at J, leaving 8 bases unmatched.

This clonotype was observed a few times. The chain has TRBV10-2 and TRBJ2-7, with D tentatively TRBD2 (6 bases). The V gene lost 6 bases and the J gene lost 2 bases, with 17 bases spanning the gap. The CDR3 has 15 amino acids. The germline V gene encodes CDR1 WSHSY and CDR2 SAAADI. CDR3 sequence: CASRPTWLATYEQYF. CDR3 DNA: TGCGCCAGCAGACCGACCTGGCTAGCGACCTACGAGCAGTACTTC.

The table lists this clonotype with a few counts. This chain connects TRBV25-1 to TRBJ1-2; a possible D gene is TRBD1 (5 bases). Deletions cut 6 bases from V and 4 bases from J, with 9 bases between. Germline V gene lookup returns CDR1 MGHDK and CDR2 SYGVNS. The CDR3 sequence is 12 residues long. The CDR3 DNA is TGTGCCAGCAGGACAGTCGGCTATGGCTACACCTTC. Its translation: CASRTVGYGYTF.

This clonotype turned up a few times. The chain links TRBV20-1 to TRBJ2-3; 9 positions match TRBD1. The CDR3 totals 15 residues. The V gene's germline CDR1 is DFQATT and CDR2 SNEGSKA (reference sequence). The junction had 6 bases not matched to a gene; V was cut back by 3 bases and J by 2 bases. CDR3 DNA: TGCAGTGCTAGGAGGGGGACAGGGACCACAGATACGCAGTATTTT. Amino acids: CSARRGTGTTDTQYF.

This clonotype was seen only a few times. The chain uses TRBV6-1 and TRBJ1-2; 9 bases map to TRBD1. CDR3 size: 17 residues. With V trimmed by 5 bases and J by 0 bases, 10 bases remained unmatched. CDR1 and CDR2 from the germline V gene are MNHNS and SASEGT. DNA of the CDR3: TGTGCCAGCAGTACGACAGGGGGTGCCTTCCCTAACTATGGCTACACCTTC. It yields the protein CASSTTGGAFPNYGYTF.

The table lists this clonotype with a few counts. In DNA, the CDR3 is TGTGCCAGCAGTTTAGCCGTCCTGGGGGCCCAGTACTTC. Amino acids: CASSLAVLGAQYF. This chain links TRBV12-3 or TRBV12-4 with TRBJ2-5, with D perhaps TRBD1 or TRBD2 (5 bases each). The ends were cut back, 0 bases at V and 9 bases at J, with 11 bases in the middle. The CDR3 extends over 13 amino acids.